Reported below is one TCR beta chain. The data stem from a study of blood T cell repertoires in COVID-19. Study-level information: Whether acute or convalescent, the COVID-19 samples came from the United States, Italy and Spain.

V lost 0 bases to trimming and J lost 4 bases, with 4 bases between them. Germline lookup yields CDR1 LGHDT and CDR2 YNNKEL (reference sequence). The CDR3 contains 13 residues. The authors' processing: Scientists estimated how many nucleated cells there were by amplifying reference gene primers. Measured with immunoSEQ multiplex PCR; TCRdb has only the in-frame clones, and not every one. The V and J calls and the clone size are those of that table, but D and trimming were determined from the DNA. Found here are under 350,000 clones, about 89% of them singletons; the top ten hold approximately 4.3%. This receptor was identified in a man aged 35 to 55 with acute or convalescent COVID-19. Specimen: peripheral blood. This chain links TRBV3-1 (or the pseudogene TRBV3-2) with TRBJ1-3; D gene uncertain. CDR3 coding DNA: TGTGCCAGCAGCCAAGACTACGGAAACACCATATATTTT. Its protein is CASSQDYGNTIYF.